This record concerns one T cell receptor beta chain sequence. Germline CDR1 is GTSNPN and CDR2 is SVGIG (reference sequence). CDR3 length: 14 amino acids. Trimming removed 6 bases from V and 7 bases from J, with 19 bases in between. In the naive CD8 group, cells lacked CD45RO and were positively selected for CCR7, so terminally differentiated effector memory CD45RA+ cells were left out. The healthy adult donors were HIV-negative and reported no recent acute infections or vaccinations. This sample was included in a study of shared clonotypes between healthy human individuals. Clones were sequenced by immunoSEQ multiplex PCR, and TCRdb holds only the in-frame ones, with some missing. The repertoire consists of some 2 million clones, with approximately 94% occurring once and the leading ten covering around 1.1%.

Sequencing used naive CD8+ T cells sorted from blood. This receptor was identified in a man aged 18 to 29 in good health. The chain links TRBV30 to TRBJ2-1, with D perhaps being TRBD1 or TRBD2 (5 bases each). The CDR3 DNA reads as TGTGCCTGTCATCGAGAGAGGGGCGAAAATGAGCAGTTCTTC. Amino acid sequence: CACHRERGENEQFF.